What follows are 3 T cell receptor beta chains derived from one specimen sequenced in a study of regulatory T cells in long-lasting Graves disease. The time point here: newly diagnosed GD, antithyroid drugs for less than 3 months. RNA extracted from PBMCs served as the sequencing template. Libraries of TCR beta came from iRepertoire HTBI primers plus Arm-PCR of CDR3 regions. TCRdb re-called the multiplex PCR reads through MiXCR, storing one row per CDR3 protein. The sample yields around 450,000 distinct CDR3 sequences, approximately 16% seen once. Separately, the same data were catalogued under a study of T cells in Graves' hyperthyroidism and ophthalmopathy.

The source material was peripheral blood mononuclear cells (PBMCs), sampled at new diagnosis, from a patient treated with antithyroid drugs. All receptors derive from a woman aged 40 to 50 with Graves disease.

This clonotype was found many times. The rearrangement links TRBV12-3 or TRBV12-4 to TRBJ2-7; D gene unclear. CDR3 length: 16 amino acids. The ends were cut back, 1 base at V and 2 bases at J, with 15 bases in the middle. The CDR3 reads CASSLDSYITPYEQYF. CDR3 sequence (DNA): TGTGCCAGCAGTTTAGACTCATACATAACTCCCTACGAGCAGTACTTC.

This clonotype occurred many times. The chain links TRBV2 to TRBJ2-2; perhaps TRBD1 as D (6 bases). V was shortened by 2 bases and J by 3 bases, with 10 bases between the two germline ends. This CDR3 spans 15 amino acids. The germline V gene encodes CDR1 SNHLY and CDR2 FYNNEI. CDR3 coding DNA: TGTGCCAGCAGTGAATTCGCAGGGGACACCGGGGAGCTGTTTTTT. It codes for CASSEFAGDTGELFF.

This clonotype was seen repeatedly, ten times or more. This chain joins TRBV9 and TRBJ2-2; D is uncertain. Looked up from germline, CDR1 is SGDLS and CDR2 is YYNGEE. This CDR3 is built from 14 residues. V was clipped by 0 bases and J by 7 bases, with 10 bases between them. The CDR3 bases are TGTGCCAGCAGCGTAGCCACCACGGGCGGGGAGCTGTTTTTT. Translating it yields CASSVATTGGELFF.